The rows below give T cell receptor beta chains drawn from one sample of a study of T cell repertoires in cytomegalovirus infection. TCRdb re-called the reads through MiXCR, storing one row per CDR3 protein. The sample carries 310,000 or so distinct CDR3 sequences, about 9.2% recorded once. Sequenced sample: PBMCs. The receptors come from a human donor in good health (CMV status not recorded). Some clones in this sample may be carry-over from other donors' samples. The CDR3 runs from the conserved cysteine through the conserved F or W. D genes are given only for firm matches. A row's size may be missing; if present it is once, few, many or a size class.

clone_size	v_call	d_call	j_call	cdr3_nt	cdr3_aa
many	TRBV28	TRBD2	TRBJ2-5	TGTGCCAGCAGTTTACTAGCTAGCGGGGTCCAAGAGACCCAGTACTTC	CASSLLASGVQETQYF
many	TRBV7-9	TRBD1	TRBJ2-2	TGTGCCAGCAGCTTTGGAGGACAGGGGACGAACACCGGGGAGCTGTTTTTT	CASSFGGQGTNTGELFF
many	TRBV7-2	-	TRBJ1-3	TGTGCCAGCAGCTTTGGCCGGGACACTGGAAACACCATATATTTT	CASSFGRDTGNTIYF
many	TRBV4-1	-	TRBJ1-4	TGCGCCAGCAGTGAGAGAGGGGCAACTAATGAAAAACTGTTTTTT	CASSERGATNEKLFF
many	TRBV6-2/TRBV6-3	-	TRBJ2-5	TGTGCCACCCACACGGTACAAGAGACCCAGTACTTC	CATHTVQETQYF
-	TRBV6-5	TRBD1	TRBJ2-1	TGTGCCAGCAGTTTTAGGACAGGGCGAAAACACAATGAGCAGTTCTTC	CASSFRTGRKHNEQFF
many	TRBV20-1	-	TRBJ1-5	TGCAGTGCTAGACTAGGAAGCAATCAGCCCCAGCATTTT	CSARLGSNQPQHF
few	TRBV7-9	TRBD1	TRBJ1-1	TGTGCCAGCAGCTTAGTTAGGACAGGACTTGAAGCTTTCTTT	CASSLVRTGLEAFF
once	TRBV29-1	-	TRBJ2-1	TGCAGCGTTGAATATGGGGGGGCCCGGTCCCATTACAATGAGCAGTTCTTC	CSVEYGGARSHYNEQFF
many	TRBV7-2	-	TRBJ1-3	TGTGCCAGCAGCAATCAGGGAAACACCATATATTTT	CASSNQGNTIYF
many	TRBV7-2	-	TRBJ1-2	TGTGCCAGCAGCTTAAGGACAGTCTATGGCTACACCTTC	CASSLRTVYGYTF
many	TRBV7-9	-	TRBJ2-5	TGTGCCAGCAGCTTAGACCCAGGGCTAACCCAAGAGACCCAGTACTTC	CASSLDPGLTQETQYF
few	TRBV12-3/TRBV12-4	-	TRBJ2-5	TGTGCCAGCAGTTTACCGGGCATCCAAGAGACCCAGTACTTC	CASSLPGIQETQYF
-	TRBV12-5	TRBD1	TRBJ1-1	TGTGCTAGTGGTAGGACAGGGGGGGGGACTGAAGCTTTCTTT	CASGRTGGGTEAFF
-	TRBV5-4	TRBD1	TRBJ1-2	TGTGCCAGCAGCTTGGCCGGGAGGGGGCCGGACTATGGCTACACCTTC	CASSLAGRGPDYGYTF
many	TRBV7-8	-	TRBJ1-2	TGTGCCAGCAGCTTGGGCAGTAGTAACTATGGCTACACCTTC	CASSLGSSNYGYTF
many	TRBV12-3/TRBV12-4	-	TRBJ1-6	TGTGCCAGCAGTTTGGGAACTTATAATTCACCCCTCCACTTT	CASSLGTYNSPLHF
many	TRBV7-2	-	TRBJ1-5	TGTGCCAGCAGCTTTCGGTTGGATCAGCCCCAGCATTTT	CASSFRLDQPQHF